This T cell receptor beta chain was retrieved from a study of T-cell reconstitution after alpha-beta-depleted transplantation in children. Only a few counts were recorded for this clonotype. This sample's TCRbeta library carried unique molecular identifier barcodes. One entry per CDR3 protein results from TCRdb running MiXCR on the PCR reads. The sample yields under 350,000 distinct CDR3 sequences, around 9.6% seen once. The TCR was taken from a human donor who donated a stem cell graft to a child with SCID. Sequenced here: PBMCs from the stem cell graft donor, sampled from the stem cell graft.

The CDR3 is CASSPSYDSNTQYF. CDR3 nucleotide sequence: TGTGCCAGCAGCCCCTCCTACGACAGCAATACGCAGTATTTT. This chain connects TRBV7-3 to TRBJ2-3, with D tentatively TRBD1 (5 bases). This CDR3 spans 14 amino acids. Trimming took off 5 bases at V and 7 bases at J, with 16 bases between the two ends. Germline loops: CDR1 SGHTA, CDR2 FQGTGA.